This T cell receptor beta chain derives from a study of glioma-infiltrating T cells after dendritic cell vaccination. Study details: Patients received three intradermal dendritic cell vaccine injections at biweekly intervals.

Primers: 60 V beta forward and 13 J beta reverse. Produced via immunoSEQ multiplex PCR; TCRdb's table is partial and in-frame only. The sample yields tens of thousands of clones, over 70% seen once. Blood PBMC samples: pre-vaccination, two weeks post third vaccination, and at tumor progression. Per the germline V gene, CDR1 is MNHEY and CDR2 is SMNVEV (reference sequence). This CDR3 comprises 14 residues. V was pared by 6 bases and J by 4 bases, with 15 bases between. This rearrangement joins TRBV27 to TRBJ1-2; D may be TRBD1 (6 bases). Sequencing used blood, obtained before dendritic cell vaccination. The TCR was taken from a human donor with glioblastoma. The CDR3 bases are TGTGCCAGCAGGCCTCCCGGACAGATCTATGGCTACACCTTC. It encodes CASRPPGQIYGYTF.